These T cell receptor beta chains were read from a single sample in a study of graft-versus-host responses after intestinal transplantation. Some clones are missing from TCRdb's copy, which holds only in-frame ones; the method was immunoSEQ multiplex PCR. The table records approximately 58,000 clones, about 93% of them present only once. The material sequenced was PBMCs, taken roughly 120 days after intestinal transplantation. Receptor source: a human patient who received an intestinal transplant, so some T cells may come from the graft donor. Each CDR3 is given with its conserved first and last residue. A D gene is named only where the DNA matches it firmly. For some rows the clone size is stated as once, few or many, or as a class when expanded; others skip it.

- - TRBJ2-7 TRBV7-6 CASSLARGYEQYF TGTGCCAGCAGCTTAGCGCGGGGCTACGAGCAGTACTTC
once TRBD2 TRBJ2-7 TRBV5-4 CASHPRVREGLDEQYF TGTGCCAGCCACCCCCGGGTGCGGGAGGGCCTGGACGAGCAGTACTTC
- - TRBJ2-7 TRBV18 CASSPPMPVSSYEQYF TGTGCCAGCTCACCACCGATGCCGGTGAGCTCCTACGAGCAGTACTTC
- - TRBJ2-4 TRBV29-1 CSVDGGRADIQYF TGCAGCGTTGACGGTGGTCGGGCGGACATTCAGTACTTC
- - TRBJ1-3 TRBV15 CATSRPVDRFGGNTIYF TGTGCCACCAGCAGACCAGTCGACAGGTTTGGCGGAAACACCATATATTTT
- TRBD1 TRBJ1-1 TRBV5-1 CASSTGQGWSTEAFF TGCGCCAGCAGCACAGGACAGGGGTGGAGCACTGAAGCTTTCTTT
- - TRBJ2-5 TRBV7-6 CASSLSRTVGYQETQYF TGTGCCAGCAGCTTGTCTCGGACGGTTGGGTACCAAGAGACCCAGTACTTC
- - TRBJ2-7 TRBV10-3 CAISEEQGGTSYEQYF TGTGCCATCAGTGAGGAGCAGGGTGGGACCTCCTACGAGCAGTACTTC
- TRBD2 TRBJ2-7 TRBV5-1 CASSLEVTSSPYEQYF TGCGCCAGCAGCTTGGAAGTGACTAGCAGCCCCTACGAGCAGTACTTC
- - TRBJ2-7 TRBV27 CASSLWEGGYEQYF TGTGCCAGCAGTTTATGGGAGGGGGGCTACGAGCAGTACTTC
- - TRBJ2-2 TRBV7-9 CASSPRYRRSPTGELFF TGTGCCAGCAGCCCTCGTTACCGGCGGAGCCCGACCGGGGAGCTGTTTTTT
- - TRBJ2-3 TRBV19 CASRKTGDTQYF TGTGCCAGTAGAAAGACTGGAGATACGCAGTATTTT
- TRBD1 TRBJ2-7 TRBV2 CASSAPRQGDAYEQYF TGTGCCAGCAGTGCCCCCCGACAGGGAGATGCCTACGAGCAGTACTTC
- - TRBJ2-7 TRBV2 CASFGSSSYEQYF TGTGCCAGCTTTGGGAGTTCGTCCTACGAGCAGTACTTC
- TRBD2 TRBJ2-7 TRBV4-1 CASSQEGLAGVYDEQYF TGCGCCAGCAGCCAAGAAGGACTAGCGGGAGTTTACGACGAGCAGTACTTC
- - TRBJ1-1 TRBV28 CASRGDTHGAFF TGTGCCAGCAGAGGGGACACACACGGAGCTTTCTTT
- - TRBJ2-2 TRBV6-5 CASRFMNTGELFF TGTGCCAGCAGGTTCATGAACACCGGGGAGCTGTTTTTT
- - TRBJ2-2 TRBV11-2 CASSRQGKGNTGELFF TGTGCCAGCAGTAGGCAGGGGAAAGGAAACACCGGGGAGCTGTTTTTT
once - TRBJ1-3 TRBV6-5 CASSSYTFSGNTIYF TGTGCCAGCAGTTCGTACACCTTCTCTGGAAACACCATATATTTT
- - TRBJ2-1 TRBV11-2 CASSTRGYRVREQFF TGTGCCAGCAGCACCAGGGGCTACAGAGTCAGGGAGCAGTTCTTC
- TRBD2 TRBJ2-5 TRBV28 CASSLVLAGGRETQYF TGTGCCAGCAGTTTAGTACTAGCGGGGGGGAGGGAGACCCAGTACTTC
- TRBD2 TRBJ2-7 TRBV6-6 CASSYGGTSGYEQYF TGTGCCAGCAGTTACGGGGGGACTAGCGGTTACGAGCAGTACTTC
- TRBD2 TRBJ2-1 TRBV6-6 CASMFGAGEEEQFF TGTGCCAGCATGTTTGGAGCGGGAGAGGAGGAGCAGTTCTTC
once - TRBJ1-5 TRBV7-9 CASSSTKTTVYNQPQHF TGTGCCAGCAGCTCAACCAAGACCACAGTGTACAATCAGCCCCAGCATTTT
once TRBD2 TRBJ2-1 TRBV7-8 CASSPGLAGVSEQFF TGTGCCAGCAGCCCGGGACTAGCGGGAGTCAGTGAGCAGTTCTTC
- TRBD2 TRBJ2-1 TRBV28 CASRDLAGPYNEQFF TGTGCCAGCAGGGATCTAGCGGGCCCCTACAATGAGCAGTTCTTC
- - TRBJ2-3 TRBV9 CASSVVGGLGADTQYF TGTGCCAGCAGCGTAGTCGGCGGGCTGGGTGCAGATACGCAGTATTTT
- - TRBJ2-7 TRBV15 CATSISPSETYEQYF TGTGCCACCTCTATTTCCCCCTCGGAGACCTACGAGCAGTACTTC
- - TRBJ2-3 TRBV5-8 CASSLDATGTTSDTQYF TGTGCCAGCAGCTTGGACGCTACAGGGACCACATCAGATACGCAGTATTTT
- - TRBJ2-2 TRBV7-7 CASSFSWGNAGELFF TGTGCCAGCAGCTTTTCGTGGGGGAACGCCGGGGAGCTGTTTTTT
- - TRBJ1-1 TRBV4-1 CASSPDPVNTEAFF TGCGCCAGCAGCCCCGACCCGGTGAACACTGAAGCTTTCTTT
- - TRBJ1-2 TRBV28 CASSLNWDPYIYGYTF TGTGCCAGCAGTTTAAATTGGGACCCTTATATTTATGGCTACACCTTC
- - TRBJ2-2 TRBV28 CASSLRIRNTGELFF TGTGCCAGCAGTTTGCGGATCAGAAACACCGGGGAGCTGTTTTTT
once - TRBJ1-1 TRBV28 CASSHNSGTEAFF TGTGCCAGCAGTCATAATTCGGGCACTGAAGCTTTCTTT
- TRBD2 TRBJ2-1 TRBV27 CASSSGLAVNEQFF TGTGCCAGCAGCTCGGGACTAGCGGTTAATGAGCAGTTCTTC
once - TRBJ2-7 TRBV27 CASSLLGTENYEQYF TGTGCCAGCAGTTTACTAGGTACAGAGAACTACGAGCAGTACTTC
- - TRBJ1-5 TRBV14 CASSQGRHQPQHF TGTGCCAGCAGCCAGGGGAGGCATCAGCCCCAGCATTTT
- TRBD2 TRBJ2-3 TRBV7-2 CASSPQAGVGDTQYF TGTGCCAGCAGCCCACAGGCGGGAGTGGGAGATACGCAGTATTTT
few - TRBJ2-1 TRBV15 CATSLEVEQFF TGTGCCACCAGCCTGGAGGTTGAGCAGTTCTTC
- - TRBJ2-7 TRBV6-1 CASSEGVNYEQYF TGTGCCAGCAGTGAGGGAGTCAACTACGAGCAGTACTTC
- TRBD1 TRBJ1-5 TRBV28 CAIKTGQGSRHQPQHF TGTGCCATCAAAACAGGACAGGGGTCCCGCCATCAGCCCCAGCATTTT
once TRBD2 TRBJ2-7 TRBV5-6 CASSQGLANYEQYF TGTGCCAGCAGCCAGGGACTAGCCAACTACGAGCAGTACTTC
- TRBD1 TRBJ2-4 TRBV6-6 CASSYVGRGNIQYF TGTGCCAGCAGTTACGTAGGCAGGGGGAACATTCAGTACTTC
- TRBD2 TRBJ2-3 TRBV18 CASSSGLAGAADTQYF TGTGCCAGCTCATCAGGACTAGCGGGAGCCGCAGATACGCAGTATTTT
- - TRBJ2-3 TRBV5-1 CASSSSGDGTDTQYF TGCGCCAGCAGCTCATCAGGGGATGGGACAGATACGCAGTATTTT
- TRBD1 TRBJ2-4 TRBV6-1 CASSANSGTGRDEAKNIQYF TGTGCCAGCAGTGCGAATTCCGGGACAGGGAGGGATGAAGCCAAAAACATTCAGTACTTC
- - TRBJ1-5 TRBV16 CASSQWEGGQPQHF TGTGCCAGCAGCCAATGGGAGGGAGGTCAGCCCCAGCATTTT
- - TRBJ2-1 TRBV5-1 CASSLDPGTYNEQFF TGCGCCAGCAGCTTGGACCCGGGAACCTACAATGAGCAGTTCTTC
- TRBD2 TRBJ2-7 TRBV4-1 CASSHQGIERGAAYEQYF TGCGCCAGCAGCCATCAAGGAATCGAGCGGGGGGCGGCCTACGAGCAGTACTTC